This T cell receptor (beta chain) appears in the sequencing data of a study of T cells in Graves' hyperthyroidism and ophthalmopathy. Using RNA transcripts as the source, TCR beta CDR3 regions were amplified. Using the HTBI primer set, a first-round RT-PCR was run on the TCR CDR3. From the multiplex PCR reads, TCRdb called clonotypes with MiXCR, one entry per CDR3 protein. The sample has more than 500,000 distinct CDR3 sequences, around 46% seen once. This CDR3 region has 15 residues. The germline gives CDR1 SGDLS, CDR2 YYNGEE. Trimming pared 3 bases from V and 5 bases from J, leaving 14 bases between. The table lists this clonotype with many counts.

Sequenced input: peripheral blood or thyroid tissue (not recorded which). The receptor comes from an adult woman with Graves' disease, either hyperthyroidism or ophthalmopathy (not recorded which). The J gene is TRBJ2-2, the V gene TRBV9; D may be TRBD1 (6 bases). The CDR3 sequence: CASSGIQGRTGELFF. CDR3 in DNA: TGTGCCAGCAGCGGCATACAGGGAAGAACCGGGGAGCTGTTTTTT.